A selection of T cell receptor beta chains follows, all from one sample in a study of T cell repertoires in cytomegalovirus infection. A single record per CDR3 protein comes from TCRdb applying MiXCR to the reads. The table lists some 350,000 distinct CDR3 sequences, about 29% of them singletons, with 20% in the top ten. What these receptors recognize is not known. The specimen was cultured PBMCs, collected from culture after CMV antigen stimulation. The receptors derive from a human donor in good health (CMV status not recorded). Some clones in this sample may be carry-over from other donors' samples. Each CDR3 is given with its conserved first and last residue. A D gene is named only where the DNA matches it firmly. A clone size is listed for some rows: how often the clone was seen (once, few, many), or a class if it is expanded.

TRBJ2-1 | TRBD2 | TRBV7-3 | many | TGTGCCAGCAGCTCCACTAGCGGGAGCTACAATGAGCAGTTCTTC | CASSSTSGSYNEQFF
TRBJ1-3 | TRBD1 | TRBV12-3/TRBV12-4 | medium-sized | TGTGCCAGCAGTCCAGGGGGGAACACCATATATTTT | CASSPGGNTIYF
TRBJ2-3 | - | TRBV20-1 | - | TGCAGTGCTAGCAGCGACCCTAGCACAGATACGCAGTATTTT | CSASSDPSTDTQYF
TRBJ1-2 | - | TRBV19 | few | TGTGCCAGTAGTTCGGCGGCACAGCGGTCTGGCTACACCTTC | CASSSAAQRSGYTF
TRBJ1-5 | - | TRBV6-6 | - | TGTGCCAGCAGTTACTCTTTCGGGGGGGGCAATCAGCCCCAGCATTTT | CASSYSFGGGNQPQHF
TRBJ1-1 | TRBD1 | TRBV6-1 | many | TGTGCCAGCAGTGAAGAGTTCAGGGGGCAATCCAACACTGAAGCTTTCTTT | CASSEEFRGQSNTEAFF
TRBJ2-5 | TRBD1 | TRBV20-1 | - | TGCAGTGTTGCCAGGGGGCTTCGTGGAGAGACCCAGTACTTC | CSVARGLRGETQYF
TRBJ2-1 | - | TRBV6-2/TRBV6-3 | many | TGTGCCAGCAGTTACGGAGATGGCTCCTACAATGAGCAGTTCTTC | CASSYGDGSYNEQFF
TRBJ2-4 | TRBD2 | TRBV7-2 | few | TGTGCCAGCAGTGGCGAAATTAGCGGGAGTGGAGTCTTC | CASSGEISGSGVF
TRBJ2-3 | - | TRBV12-3/TRBV12-4 | - | TGTGCCAGCAGATCCTCTTATACGCAGTATTTT | CASRSSYTQYF
TRBJ1-2 | - | TRBV6-2/TRBV6-3 | - | TGTGCCAGCATGGCAGGGGATCAACTCTATGGCTACACCTTC | CASMAGDQLYGYTF
TRBJ2-5 | TRBD2 | TRBV12-3/TRBV12-4 | - | TGTGCCAGCACCCTTAGCGGGAGAGACCAAGAGACCCAGTACTTC | CASTLSGRDQETQYF
TRBJ2-6 | - | TRBV12-3/TRBV12-4 | - | TGTGCCATAGGCCCCTCTGGGGCCAACGTCCTGACTTTC | CAIGPSGANVLTF
TRBJ1-1 | - | TRBV6-5 | few | TGTGCCAGCAGTTTACAGGTCGGAGGGCCCACTGAAGCTTTCTTT | CASSLQVGGPTEAFF
TRBJ1-2 | TRBD1 | TRBV7-8 | many | TGTGCCAGCAGCCCGGACAGGGATGGCTACACCTTC | CASSPDRDGYTF
TRBJ2-3 | - | TRBV15 | - | TGTGCCACCAGTCCAGCTCCCACGGGGGTGGATACGCAGTATTTT | CATSPAPTGVDTQYF
TRBJ2-3 | - | TRBV28 | - | TGTGCCAGCAGAACTTGGGCGGGCCGGGGCACAGATACGCAGTATTTT | CASRTWAGRGTDTQYF
TRBJ1-2 | - | TRBV28 | - | TGTGCCAGCAGTTTCGGCGGGGGCTCGGGGGATGGCTACACCTTC | CASSFGGGSGDGYTF
TRBJ1-5 | - | TRBV12-3/TRBV12-4 | - | TGTGCCAGCAGCACCGGGACACATAGCAATCAGCCCCAGCATTTT | CASSTGTHSNQPQHF
TRBJ1-3 | - | TRBV5-1 | few | TGCGCCAGCAGCTTGGTCGGTTACTCTGGAAACACCATATATTTT | CASSLVGYSGNTIYF
TRBJ2-1 | - | TRBV29-1 | - | TGCAGCGCCCAGGGGGGTGGGGGGAATGAGCAGTTCTTC | CSAQGGGGNEQFF
TRBJ2-1 | TRBD2 | TRBV19 | few | TGTGCCAGTACCCCCCCAGCGGGGCGCGAGCAGTTCTTC | CASTPPAGREQFF
TRBJ2-2 | TRBD2 | TRBV4-2 | - | TGTGCCAGCAGCCAGCATGGCGGGAGGGCCAGGAGCACCGGGGAGCTGTTTTTT | CASSQHGGRARSTGELFF
TRBJ2-7 | TRBD1 | TRBV6-1 | - | TGTGCCACCCAGGACAGGGTCTCCTACGAGCAGTACTTC | CATQDRVSYEQYF
TRBJ2-3 | - | TRBV7-2 | many | TGTGCCAGCAGCCCGCCTAGTACAGATACGCAGTATTTT | CASSPPSTDTQYF
TRBJ1-6 | - | TRBV7-2 | many | TGTGCCAGCAGCTTAGCGTACGGGGCGATGAGTTCACCCCTCCACTTT | CASSLAYGAMSSPLHF
TRBJ2-5 | TRBD2 | TRBV20-1 | - | TGCAGTGCTAGACCGTCGTCTGGACTAGCGCTAAAAGAGACCCAGTACTTC | CSARPSSGLALKETQYF
TRBJ2-6 | - | TRBV6-5 | - | TGTGCCAGCAGTCTAAGGGGCGCTGGGGCCAACGTCCTGACTTTC | CASSLRGAGANVLTF
TRBJ2-5 | TRBD1 | TRBV6-5 | - | TGTGCCAGCAGACCTAGGACAGGGGGCGCCCAGACCCAGTACTTC | CASRPRTGGAQTQYF
TRBJ2-3 | - | TRBV7-9 | few | TGTGCCAGCAGCTCGGGACCGGGCACAGATACGCAGTATTTT | CASSSGPGTDTQYF
TRBJ1-1 | - | TRBV6-2/TRBV6-3 | - | TGTGCCAGCAGAGCAGGCCTAGGGAACACTGAAGCTTTCTTT | CASRAGLGNTEAFF
TRBJ1-3 | - | TRBV11-2 | - | TGTGCCAGCAGCTTGGAGCCCTCTGGAAACACCATATATTTT | CASSLEPSGNTIYF
TRBJ2-5 | - | TRBV24-1 | once | TGTGCCACCAGTGGTGTTACAGAGTACCAAGAGACCCAGTACTTC | CATSGVTEYQETQYF
TRBJ1-6 | - | TRBV20-1 | - | TGCAGTGCTAGAGCTCCCGGTCGGGGGAATTCACCCCTCCACTTT | CSARAPGRGNSPLHF
TRBJ1-1 | - | TRBV19 | few | TGTGCCAGTACTCCCGTCGACAGAAACACTGAAGCTTTCTTT | CASTPVDRNTEAFF
TRBJ1-1 | TRBD1 | TRBV5-4 | - | TGTGCCAGCAGCTTTTCACAGGGGGCAACTGAAGCTTTCTTT | CASSFSQGATEAFF
TRBJ2-5 | TRBD1 | TRBV11-2 | few | TGTGCCAGCAGCTCGACCGCCGGACAGGGGGAGACCCAGTACTTC | CASSSTAGQGETQYF
TRBJ1-5 | - | TRBV7-9 | many | TGTGCCAGCAGCTTAGGGACCGCCAATCAGCCCCAGCATTTT | CASSLGTANQPQHF
TRBJ2-3 | TRBD2 | TRBV7-8 | - | TGTGCCAGCAGCCCACTAGCGGGGGGGCAAGATACGCAGTATTTT | CASSPLAGGQDTQYF
TRBJ1-2 | - | TRBV6-1 | few | TGTGCCAGCAGAAGGGGGGTTCTCTACACCTTC | CASRRGVLYTF
TRBJ1-2 | - | TRBV28 | - | TGTGCCAGCAGTTTAGACCAAAACTATGGCTACACCTTC | CASSLDQNYGYTF
TRBJ2-7 | - | TRBV7-8 | many | TGTGCCAGCAGCTCTAAAAGGGTTGAGAGACTGGGGGAGCAGTACTTC | CASSSKRVERLGEQYF
TRBJ2-1 | - | TRBV10-3 | - | TGTGCCATCAGTGCGTCGCCTGGGGGTCAGTACAATGAGCAGTTCTTC | CAISASPGGQYNEQFF
TRBJ1-4 | TRBD1 | TRBV30 | - | TGTGCCTGGAGCCTACAGGGGGCGGATGAAAAACTGTTTTTT | CAWSLQGADEKLFF
TRBJ2-1 | TRBD2 | TRBV4-1 | few | TGCGCCAGCAGCCGTGTACTAGCGTTGTACAATGAGCAGTTCTTC | CASSRVLALYNEQFF
TRBJ1-5 | - | TRBV6-5 | - | TGTGCCAGCAGTGAACTCGATTCGGGACAGCCCCAGCATTTT | CASSELDSGQPQHF